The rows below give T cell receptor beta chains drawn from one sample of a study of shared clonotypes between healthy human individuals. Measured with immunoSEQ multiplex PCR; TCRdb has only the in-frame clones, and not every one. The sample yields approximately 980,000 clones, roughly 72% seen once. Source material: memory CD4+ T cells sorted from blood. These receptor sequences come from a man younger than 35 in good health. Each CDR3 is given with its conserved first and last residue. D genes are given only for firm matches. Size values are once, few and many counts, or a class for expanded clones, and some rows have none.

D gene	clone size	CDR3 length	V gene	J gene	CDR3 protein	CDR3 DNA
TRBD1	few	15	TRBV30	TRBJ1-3	CAWRGDSISGNTIYF	TGTGCCTGGAGGGGGGACAGCATTTCTGGAAACACCATATATTTT
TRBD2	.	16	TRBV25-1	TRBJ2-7	CASSVSSGGKSYEQYF	TGTGCCAGCAGTGTATCTAGCGGGGGGAAATCCTACGAGCAGTACTTC
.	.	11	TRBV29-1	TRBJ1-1	CSVEVGFEAFF	TGCAGCGTTGAGGTAGGCTTTGAAGCTTTCTTT
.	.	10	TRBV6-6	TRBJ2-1	CASGYNEQFF	TGTGCCAGCGGGTACAATGAGCAGTTCTTC
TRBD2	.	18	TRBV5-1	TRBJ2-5	CASSWVFRLAGDQETQYF	TGCGCCAGCAGCTGGGTCTTCAGACTAGCGGGGGACCAAGAGACCCAGTACTTC
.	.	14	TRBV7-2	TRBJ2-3	CASSLGTSTDTQYF	TGTGCCAGCAGCTTGGGGACCAGTACAGATACGCAGTATTTT
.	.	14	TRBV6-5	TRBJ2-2	CASISSSNTGELFF	TGTGCCAGCATTTCAAGCTCGAACACCGGGGAGCTGTTTTTT
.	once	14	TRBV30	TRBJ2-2	CAWSVITGGGELFF	TGTGCCTGGAGTGTAATAACTGGGGGAGGGGAGCTGTTTTTT
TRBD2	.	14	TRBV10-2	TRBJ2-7	CASTPAGRAYEQYF	TGCGCCAGCACCCCCGCGGGGAGGGCCTACGAGCAGTACTTC
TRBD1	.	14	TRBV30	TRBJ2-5	CAWSPTGSGETQYF	TGTGCCTGGAGCCCGACAGGGTCGGGGGAGACCCAGTACTTC
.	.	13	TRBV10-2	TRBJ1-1	CASSENTGTEAFF	TGCGCCAGCAGTGAGAACACCGGGACTGAAGCTTTCTTT
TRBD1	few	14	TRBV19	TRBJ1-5	CASSPTGGGQPQHF	TGTGCCAGTAGTCCGACAGGGGGCGGACAGCCCCAGCATTTT
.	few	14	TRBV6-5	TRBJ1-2	CASRTHTQGDGYTF	TGTGCCAGCAGGACACATACCCAAGGGGATGGCTACACCTTC
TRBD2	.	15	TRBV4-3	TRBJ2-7	CASSFGLAGSYEQYF	TGCGCCAGCAGCTTTGGACTAGCGGGTTCCTACGAGCAGTACTTC
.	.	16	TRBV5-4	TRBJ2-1	CASRPTSGAGSHEQFF	TGTGCCAGCAGACCTACCTCGGGGGCGGGTTCGCATGAGCAGTTCTTC
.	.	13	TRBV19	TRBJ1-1	CASSQQRGTEAFF	TGTGCCAGTAGCCAACAGAGGGGGACTGAAGCTTTCTTT
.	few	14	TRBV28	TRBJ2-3	CASGGGTKADTQYF	TGTGCCAGCGGGGGCGGGACCAAAGCAGATACGCAGTATTTT
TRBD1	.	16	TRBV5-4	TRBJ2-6	CASTGQGSSGANVLTF	TGTGCCAGCACGGGACAGGGGAGCTCTGGGGCCAACGTCCTGACTTTC
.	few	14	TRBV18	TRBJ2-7	CASSKGTISYEQYF	TGTGCCAGCTCCAAAGGGACGATCTCCTACGAGCAGTACTTC
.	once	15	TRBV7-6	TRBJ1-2	CASSLEDRANYGYTF	TGTGCCAGCAGCTTAGAGGACAGAGCTAACTATGGCTACACCTTC
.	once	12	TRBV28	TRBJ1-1	CASKWANTEAFF	TGTGCCAGCAAGTGGGCGAACACTGAAGCTTTCTTT
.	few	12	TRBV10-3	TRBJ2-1	CAISGDSNEQFF	TGTGCCATCAGTGGTGACTCGAATGAGCAGTTCTTC
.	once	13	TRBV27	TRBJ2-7	CASSPLQGSEQYF	TGTGCCAGCAGCCCCCTACAGGGATCCGAGCAGTACTTC
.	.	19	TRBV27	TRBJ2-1	CASSFYGTLGHSSYNEQFF	TGTGCCAGCAGTTTCTATGGGACACTCGGTCATAGTTCCTACAATGAGCAGTTCTTC
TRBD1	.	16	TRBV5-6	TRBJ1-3	CASSFTGVGSGNTIYF	TGTGCCAGCAGTTTTACAGGGGTCGGTTCTGGAAACACCATATATTTT
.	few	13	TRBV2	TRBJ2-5	CASMSGGRVTQYF	TGTGCCAGCATGAGTGGGGGAAGGGTGACCCAGTACTTC
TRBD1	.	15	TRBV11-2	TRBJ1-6	CASSLVTGGESPLHF	TGTGCCAGCAGCTTAGTAACAGGGGGGGAATCACCCCTCCACTTT
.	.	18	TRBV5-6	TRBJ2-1	CASSSLARGAGSYNEQFF	TGTGCCAGCAGCTCTTTAGCGCGGGGAGCGGGCTCCTACAATGAGCAGTTCTTC
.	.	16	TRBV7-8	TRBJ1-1	CASSSFGGTVNTEAFF	TGTGCCAGCAGCTCCTTTGGGGGCACGGTGAACACTGAAGCTTTCTTT
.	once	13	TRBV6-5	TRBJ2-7	CASQRGITYEQYF	TGTGCCAGCCAGAGAGGTATTACGTACGAGCAGTACTTC
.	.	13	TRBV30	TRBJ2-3	CAWSGPRGDTQYF	TGTGCCTGGAGCGGCCCCCGCGGAGATACGCAGTATTTT
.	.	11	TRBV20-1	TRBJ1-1	CSARVQTEAFF	TGCAGTGCTAGAGTCCAAACTGAAGCTTTCTTT
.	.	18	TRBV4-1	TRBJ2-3	CASSQDFKGLRFTDTQYF	TGCGCCAGCAGCCAAGATTTTAAGGGACTGAGATTCACAGATACGCAGTATTTT
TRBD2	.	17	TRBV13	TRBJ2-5	CASSLVGLAGVNETQYF	TGTGCCAGCAGCTTAGTGGGACTAGCGGGAGTTAACGAGACCCAGTACTTC
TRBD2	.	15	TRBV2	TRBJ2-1	CASSESGGAYNEQFF	TGTGCCAGCAGTGAAAGCGGGGGGGCCTACAATGAGCAGTTCTTC
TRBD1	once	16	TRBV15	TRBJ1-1	CATSRTLALPEQGAFF	TGTGCCACCAGCAGAACCCTCGCCCTACCGGAACAGGGGGCTTTCTTT
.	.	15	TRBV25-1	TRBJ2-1	CASSDRTKTYNEQFF	TGTGCCAGCAGCGACCGGACCAAAACTTACAATGAGCAGTTCTTC
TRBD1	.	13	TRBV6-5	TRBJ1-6	CASSNPGGSPLHF	TGTGCCAGCAGTAATCCAGGGGGTTCACCCCTCCACTTT
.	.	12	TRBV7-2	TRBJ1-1	CASSFAGAEAFF	TGTGCCAGCAGCTTCGCGGGGGCTGAAGCTTTCTTT
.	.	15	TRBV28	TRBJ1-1	CASSTPFVLNTEAFF	TGTGCCAGCAGCACCCCCTTCGTACTGAACACTGAAGCTTTCTTT
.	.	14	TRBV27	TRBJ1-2	CASSWEGKGYGYTF	TGTGCCAGCAGTTGGGAAGGCAAGGGCTATGGCTACACCTTC
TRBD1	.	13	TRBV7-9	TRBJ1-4	CASSPDRGEKLFF	TGTGCCAGCAGCCCCGACAGGGGTGAAAAACTGTTTTTT
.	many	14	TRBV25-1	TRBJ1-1	CASSGSGQNTEAFF	TGTGCCAGCAGTGGATCAGGACAAAACACTGAAGCTTTCTTT
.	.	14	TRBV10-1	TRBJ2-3	CASSESWGVDTQYF	TGCGCCAGCAGTGAGTCTTGGGGGGTAGATACGCAGTATTTT
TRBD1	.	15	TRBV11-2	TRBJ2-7	CASSSPGQGPYEQYF	TGTGCCAGCAGCTCTCCCGGACAGGGACCCTACGAGCAGTACTTC
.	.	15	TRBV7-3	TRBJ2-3	CASSLIPRGLDTQYF	TGTGCCAGCAGCTTAATTCCCCGGGGGTTAGATACGCAGTATTTT
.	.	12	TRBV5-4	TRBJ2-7	CASSLDVNEQYF	TGTGCCAGCAGCTTGGATGTAAACGAGCAGTACTTC
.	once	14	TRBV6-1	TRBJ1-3	CASSDRVSGNTIYF	TGTGCCAGCAGTGACAGGGTATCTGGAAACACCATATATTTT
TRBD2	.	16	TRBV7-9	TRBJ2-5	CASSLGVAGAQETQYF	TGTGCCAGCAGCTTAGGGGTAGCGGGGGCGCAAGAGACCCAGTACTTC
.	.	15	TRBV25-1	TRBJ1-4	CASSESRGFGEKLFF	TGTGCCAGCAGTGAAAGCAGGGGATTCGGTGAAAAACTGTTTTTT
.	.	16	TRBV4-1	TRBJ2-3	CASSQEASFGTDTQYF	TGCGCCAGCAGCCAAGAGGCTTCTTTCGGCACAGATACGCAGTATTTT
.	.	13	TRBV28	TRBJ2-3	CASSRLLGYTQYF	TGTGCCAGCAGTAGGCTCTTGGGCTATACGCAGTATTTT
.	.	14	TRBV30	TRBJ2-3	CAGGGSDRDITQYF	TGTGCCGGAGGGGGATCCGACAGGGATATCACGCAGTATTTT
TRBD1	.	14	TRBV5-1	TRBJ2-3	CASSLDRGWDTQYF	TGCGCCAGCAGCCTGGACAGGGGATGGGATACGCAGTATTTT
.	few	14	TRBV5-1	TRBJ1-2	CASIVTPGSDGYTF	TGCGCCAGCATAGTTACTCCAGGGAGCGATGGCTACACCTTC
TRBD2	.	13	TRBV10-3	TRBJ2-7	CAISESGGREQYF	TGTGCCATCAGTGAGTCGGGAGGGCGCGAGCAGTACTTC
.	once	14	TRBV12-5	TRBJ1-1	CASALDGVRTEAFF	TGTGCTAGTGCCCTCGACGGGGTAAGGACTGAAGCTTTCTTT
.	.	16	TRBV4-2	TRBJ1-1	CASSHKDRRFNTEAFF	TGTGCCAGCAGCCACAAGGACAGAAGATTCAACACTGAAGCTTTCTTT
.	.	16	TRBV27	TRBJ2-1	CASSRTGDSPYNEQFF	TGTGCCAGCAGCCGGACCGGGGACTCCCCCTACAATGAGCAGTTCTTC
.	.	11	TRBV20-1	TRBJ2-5	CSAGLQETQYF	TGCAGTGCTGGACTACAAGAGACCCAGTACTTC